The 13 T cell receptor beta chains below were found in one sample sequenced in a study of T cells expressing NK-cell markers. Reanalyzing the 5' RACE reads, TCRdb keeps one entry per CDR3 protein, without DNA. The sample yields roughly 420,000 distinct CDR3 sequences, of which the top ten take up 7.3%. The specimen was blood T cells: a sorted CD56 or NKG2C T cell subset, CD4+ or CD8+ T cells, or bulk PBMC T cells (not recorded which). All receptors come from a woman aged 18-70 years in good health.

The V call is TRBV4-1, the J call TRBJ2-2; checking the TCRdb D call of TRBD1 is not possible without DNA. Per germline, CDR1 MGHRA and CDR2 YSYEKL. This CDR3 is 17 amino acids long. The CDR3 loop reads CASSRGPGGPNTGELFF.

The chain has TRBV6-5 and TRBJ2-5. CDR3 size: 15 residues. CDR1 and CDR2 from the germline V gene are MNHEY and SVGAGI. CDR3 sequence reads: CASSYSGGSEETQYF.

This chain connects TRBV14 to TRBJ2-1. The CDR3 contains 16 residues. Germline CDR1 SGHDN, CDR2 FVKESK. CDR3 loop: CASRKTGATIYNEQFF.

The V gene is TRBV12-3 or TRBV12-4, the J gene TRBJ2-2; the TCRdb D gene call, TRBD2, has no DNA to confirm it. The CDR3 sequence is 16 residues long. The CDR3 loop reads CASSRRLAGSMGELFF.

V and J are TRBV7-2 and TRBJ1-6. The CDR3 covers 16 residues. CDR1 and CDR2 (germline): SGHTA, FQGNSA. The CDR3 loop is CASSLVTSSYNSPLHF.

This chain joins TRBV7-9 and TRBJ1-5; TCRdb proposes TRBD1, but this gene call is untestable without DNA. This CDR3 contains 15 residues. Germline CDR1 and CDR2: SEHNR and FQNEAQ (reference sequence). CDR3 loop: CASSSSRGPNQPQHF.

V usage is TRBV11-2 and J usage is TRBJ2-5; TCRdb proposes TRBD1, but this gene call is untestable without DNA. Germline loops: CDR1 SGHAT, CDR2 FQNNGV. The CDR3 runs to 15 residues. CDR3 sequence: CASSVAGGPEGTQYF. Filled out from reference TRBV11-2 and TRBJ2-5, the complete variable domain reads EAGVAQSPRYKIIEKRQSVAFWCNPISGHATLYWYQQILGQGPKLLIQFQNNGVVDDSQLPKDRFSAERLKGVDSTLKIQPAKLEDSAVYLCASSVAGGPEGTQYFGPGTRLLVL.

The rearrangement joins TRBV20-1 to TRBJ1-1. The CDR3 extends over 12 amino acids. Germline-derived CDR1 and CDR2 are DFQATT and SNEGSKA (reference sequence). CDR3: CSPAEGNTEAFF.

The chain carries TRBV20-1 and TRBJ1-6; no DNA is available, so the TRBD1 call from TCRdb remains unchecked. Per the germline V gene, CDR1 is DFQATT and CDR2 is SNEGSKA (reference sequence). CDR3 length equals 15 residues. CDR3 loop: CSAREGKTGNSPLHF.

The chain is built from TRBV15 and TRBJ2-3; TCRdb's D call of TRBD2 is untestable without DNA. Germline V CDR1 and CDR2: LNHNV, YYDKDF (reference sequence). There are 14 residues in the CDR3. CDR3 loop: CATSGLAGGSTQYF.

This chain joins TRBV12-3 or TRBV12-4 and TRBJ1-3. CDR3 length equals 16 residues. The CDR3 is CACLRAPIYSGNTIYF.

The rearrangement uses TRBV18 and TRBJ2-7; there is no DNA to check the TCRdb D call of TRBD1. Germline-derived CDR1 and CDR2 are KGHSH and LQKENI. The CDR3 runs to 13 residues. CDR3: CASSTGLTDEQYF.

The chain combines TRBV27 with TRBJ2-6; TCRdb gives TRBD1 as the D gene, but with no DNA this cannot be confirmed. Germline CDR1 is MNHEY and CDR2 is SMNVEV (reference sequence). CDR3 size: 13 residues. CDR3 amino acids: CASRRTGANVLTF.